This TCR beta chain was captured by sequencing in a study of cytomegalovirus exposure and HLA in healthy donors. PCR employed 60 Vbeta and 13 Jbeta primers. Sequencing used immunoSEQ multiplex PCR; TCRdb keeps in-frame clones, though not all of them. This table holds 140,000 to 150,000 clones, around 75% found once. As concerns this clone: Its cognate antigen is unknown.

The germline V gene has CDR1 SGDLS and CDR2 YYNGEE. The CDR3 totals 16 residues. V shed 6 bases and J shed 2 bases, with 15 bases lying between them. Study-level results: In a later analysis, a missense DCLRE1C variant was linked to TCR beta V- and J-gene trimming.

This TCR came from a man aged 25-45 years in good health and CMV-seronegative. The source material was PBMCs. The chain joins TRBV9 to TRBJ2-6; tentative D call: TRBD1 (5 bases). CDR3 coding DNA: TGTGCCAGCACCAAGGGGATAGGAGCTGGGGCCAACGTCCTGACTTTC. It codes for CASTKGIGAGANVLTF.